This T cell receptor (beta chain) was found in a study of graft-versus-host responses after intestinal transplantation. Study as a whole: Recipients uniformly received anti-thymocyte globulin induction, followed by tacrolimus and steroids for two to four years.

CDR1 is LGHNA, CDR2 YNFKEQ, per germline. This CDR3 has 16 residues. The V and J ends lost 1 base and 7 bases, in that order; junction bases with no gene match: 4. Study observations and caveats: The highest levels of circulating GvH clones went along with early declines in HvG clones after transplant.

Only in-frame clones appear in the TCRdb table, and some are missing; sequencing was by immunoSEQ multiplex PCR. The repertoire consists of about 97,000 clones, with over 75% occurring once and the leading ten covering about 16%. As for this clone: Its antigen is as yet unknown.

This receptor was taken from a human patient who received an intestinal transplant, so some T cells may come from the graft donor. V and J are TRBV4-2 and TRBJ1-6; 10 nucleotides match TRBD1. This specimen consisted of PBMCs, obtained approximately 470 days after intestinal transplant. As DNA, the CDR3 is TGTGCCAGCAGCCAAGTGCCGGGACAGGGGAATTCACCCCTCCACTTT. Protein sequence: CASSQVPGQGNSPLHF.